This T cell receptor beta chain stems from a study of T cells in Graves' hyperthyroidism and ophthalmopathy. Study context: Any treatment followed the collection of peripheral blood at initial diagnosis.

Exclusion of patients followed from uncontrolled infection, other autoimmune disease, pregnancy or lactation. Diagnoses were established using clinical symptoms, serum thyroxine and TRAb, thyroid ultrasound and orbital computed tomography. The blood sample predates any ophthalmopathy symptoms, coming from first hyperthyroidism diagnosis. Amplification targeted TCR beta CDR3 regions from RNA transcripts. Using the HTBI primer set, a first-round RT-PCR was run on the TCR CDR3. MiXCR, applied by TCRdb to the multiplex PCR reads, yields one record per CDR3 protein. In the table there are about 580,000 distinct CDR3 sequences, more than 11% of which are singletons. This clonotype has a count of ten or more. Sequence at one end of the junction differs from germline and may be a read error. This receptor was identified in a woman younger than 45 with Graves' hyperthyroidism that later progressed to Graves' ophthalmopathy. Sequencing input: blood.

CDR3 sequence (DNA): TGCAGTCCTAGATACGGCGGGAGCGTCAATGAGCAGTTCTTC. Translated, it gives CSPRYGGSVNEQFF. The gene calls are TRBV20-1 and TRBJ2-1; TRBD2 aligns across 7 bases. The CDR3 is made up of 14 amino acids. Looked up from germline, CDR1 is DFQATT and CDR2 is SNEGSKA (reference sequence).